A selection of T cell receptor beta chains follows, all from one sample in a study of spatial heterogeneity in lung cancer. TCRdb used MiXCR to reprocess the 5' RACE reads, holding one entry per CDR3 protein. The table includes about 6,300 distinct CDR3 sequences, 1% to 1.5% detected once. Sequencing was performed on lung tumor tissue, taken at surgery. The source of these receptors is a male donor with early-stage non-small cell lung cancer. The CDR3 runs from the conserved cysteine through the conserved F or W. The D gene is left open where the match is weak. The size entry gives once, few or many counts, or a class when the clone is expanded.

v_gene,d_gene,abundance,j_gene,CDR3aa,CDR3nt
TRBV30,.,many,TRBJ1-2,CAWIGAGYGYTF,TGTGCCTGGATTGGGGCTGGGTATGGCTACACCTTC
TRBV3-1,.,many,TRBJ1-5,CASSQGTVGNQPQHF,TGTGCCAGCAGCCAAGGTACAGTGGGCAATCAGCCCCAGCATTTT
TRBV7-3,.,many,TRBJ1-1,CASSSQGSGGTEAFF,TGTGCCAGCAGCTCCCAAGGGTCGGGGGGCACTGAAGCTTTCTTT
TRBV3-1,TRBD1,many,TRBJ1-5,CASSLGRGARSSQPQHF,TGTGCCAGCAGCCTAGGCAGGGGGGCCAGGTCAAGTCAGCCCCAGCATTTT
TRBV15,.,medium-sized,TRBJ1-1,CATSRGSGYTEAFF,TGTGCCACCAGCAGAGGCTCAGGGTACACTGAAGCTTTCTTT
TRBV12-3/TRBV12-4,.,medium-sized,TRBJ1-5,CASSLSSGYSNQPQHF,TGTGCCAGCAGTTTAAGCTCAGGTTATAGCAATCAGCCCCAGCATTTT
TRBV7-3,.,many,TRBJ2-3,CASSPPGDTQYF,TGTGCCAGCAGCCCCCCTGGGGATACGCAGTATTTT
TRBV7-3,.,many,TRBJ1-1,CASSPVGGGTEAFF,TGTGCCAGCAGCCCCGTTGGGGGCGGCACTGAAGCTTTCTTT
TRBV4-1,.,many,TRBJ1-6,CASSPIALGPSPLHF,TGCGCCAGCAGCCCGATCGCCCTCGGCCCCTCACCCCTCCACTTT
TRBV29-1,.,medium-sized,TRBJ2-2,CSVLGPSPNTGELFF,TGCAGCGTACTAGGCCCTTCCCCAAACACCGGGGAGCTGTTTTTT
TRBV15,.,medium-sized,TRBJ2-5,CATRLPSLETQYF,TGTGCCACCAGATTACCGAGTCTAGAGACCCAGTACTTC
TRBV29-1,TRBD2,many,TRBJ2-1,CSSGTPLGEQFF,TGCAGCAGCGGGACTCCGCTGGGTGAGCAGTTCTTC
TRBV19,.,medium-sized,TRBJ2-1,CASSIAGNEQFF,TGTGCCAGTAGTATAGCGGGCAATGAGCAGTTCTTC
TRBV6-1,.,many,TRBJ1-4,CASSELGEKLFF,TGTGCCAGCAGTGAGCTGGGTGAAAAACTGTTTTTT
TRBV3-1,TRBD1,many,TRBJ1-1,CASSRDRGFTEAFF,TGTGCCAGCAGTCGGGACAGGGGGTTCACTGAAGCTTTCTTT
TRBV5-6,.,many,TRBJ1-1,CASSIRGTGTEAFF,TGTGCCAGCAGCATCAGGGGAACGGGTACTGAAGCTTTCTTT
TRBV27,.,many,TRBJ2-7,CASSLKEGPSYEQYF,TGTGCCAGCAGTTTAAAGGAGGGACCCTCCTACGAGCAGTACTTC
TRBV4-1,.,medium-sized,TRBJ1-1,CASSQEGRGPSGAFF,TGCGCCAGCAGCCAGGAGGGTCGGGGCCCCTCTGGCGCTTTCTTT
TRBV7-9,TRBD1,medium-sized,TRBJ1-4,CASSLAQGANEKLFF,TGTGCCAGCAGCTTAGCTCAGGGGGCTAATGAAAAACTGTTTTTT
TRBV12-3/TRBV12-4,TRBD1,many,TRBJ2-7,CASSPRDRGEYEQYF,TGTGCCAGCAGTCCCCGGGACAGGGGCGAGTACGAGCAGTACTTC
TRBV29-1,TRBD1,many,TRBJ1-2,CSVEDLLDRYYGYTF,TGCAGCGTTGAAGACCTCTTGGACAGGTACTATGGCTACACCTTC
TRBV10-1,TRBD2,many,TRBJ2-1,CATFPKRESYYNEQFF,TGCGCCACCTTCCCGAAGCGGGAGAGTTACTACAATGAGCAGTTCTTC
TRBV20-1,.,many,TRBJ2-7,CSALLGVHEQYF,TGCAGTGCCCTACTAGGAGTCCACGAGCAGTACTTC
TRBV20-1,TRBD1,many,TRBJ1-1,CSAMGDRAGNTEAFF,TGCAGTGCTATGGGGGACAGGGCAGGAAACACTGAAGCTTTCTTT
TRBV7-3,TRBD1,many,TRBJ2-7,CASSCDRVKGEQYF,TGTGCCAGCAGCTGTGACAGGGTAAAAGGCGAGCAGTACTTC
TRBV27,.,medium-sized,TRBJ2-6,CASSSSLGLASSGANVLTF,TGTGCCAGCAGTTCTTCTCTCGGACTGGCAAGCTCTGGGGCCAACGTCCTGACTTTC
TRBV6-6,TRBD1,large,TRBJ2-7,CASSYSIANRGRPQVYEQYF,TGTGCCAGCAGTTACTCGATAGCTAACAGGGGGCGTCCCCAGGTCTACGAGCAGTACTTC
TRBV23-1,.,many,TRBJ2-7,CASSQIWGSYEQYF,TGCGCCAGCAGTCAGATATGGGGCTCCTACGAGCAGTACTTC
TRBV11-2,.,many,TRBJ2-2,CASSPTNTGELFF,TGTGCCAGCAGCCCTACGAACACCGGGGAGCTGTTTTTT
TRBV7-8,.,many,TRBJ1-1,CASSLVGVGGTEAFF,TGTGCCAGCAGCTTAGTGGGGGTAGGAGGCACTGAAGCTTTCTTT
TRBV9,.,many,TRBJ2-5,CASSEGWAETQYF,TGTGCCAGCAGCGAAGGATGGGCGGAGACCCAGTACTTC
TRBV12-3/TRBV12-4,TRBD2,many,TRBJ2-2,CASSLSGGAHGELFF,TGTGCCAGCAGTTTAAGCGGGGGGGCCCACGGGGAGCTGTTTTTT
TRBV6-5,.,medium-sized,TRBJ1-5,CASSKDRLSNQPQHF,TGTGCCAGCAGTAAGGACAGACTTAGCAATCAGCCCCAGCATTTT
TRBV10-3,TRBD1,medium-sized,TRBJ2-1,CATTGQGLTDEQFF,TGTGCCACCACGGGACAGGGCCTTACGGATGAGCAGTTCTTC
TRBV30,.,medium-sized,TRBJ1-5,CAWRRQNSNQPQHF,TGTGCCTGGAGGAGACAGAATAGCAATCAGCCCCAGCATTTT
TRBV20-1,.,many,TRBJ1-2,CSAEGNDGYTF,TGCAGTGCTGAGGGGAATGACGGCTACACCTTC
TRBV24-1,TRBD1,many,TRBJ1-6,CATSAGQNNSPLHF,TGTGCCACCAGTGCGGGACAGAATAATTCACCCCTCCACTTT
TRBV7-8,TRBD2,many,TRBJ2-3,CASSVAGGPLGTDTQYF,TGTGCCAGCAGCGTAGCGGGAGGGCCCCTTGGCACAGATACGCAGTATTTT
TRBV30,TRBD2,medium-sized,TRBJ2-1,CAWSVLSSGSYNEQFF,TGTGCCTGGAGTGTATTGTCTAGCGGGAGCTACAATGAGCAGTTCTTC
TRBV19,TRBD2,medium-sized,TRBJ2-1,CASSIRTSGSHNEQFF,TGTGCCAGTAGTATCCGGACTAGCGGGAGTCACAATGAGCAGTTCTTC
TRBV10-1,TRBD1,many,TRBJ2-2,CASSSGTGGVTGELFF,TGCGCCAGCAGTTCCGGGACAGGGGGGGTCACCGGGGAGCTGTTTTTT
TRBV19,.,many,TRBJ2-2,CATYRDGTGELFF,TGTGCCACATATCGGGACGGCACCGGGGAGCTGTTTTTT
TRBV20-1,.,many,TRBJ1-1,CSGLGAPTEAFF,TGCAGTGGGCTGGGAGCGCCCACTGAAGCTTTCTTT
TRBV7-3,.,many,TRBJ2-7,CASSLSPGRVGEQYF,TGTGCCAGCAGCTTATCTCCGGGACGGGTGGGCGAGCAGTACTTC